This T cell receptor (beta chain) came from a study of identical twins. Study conclusions and caveats: It was possible that invariant MAIT and iNKT cells partly confounded the zero-insertion analyses. Out-of-frame alpha sequences common to twins were enriched for low generation probability.

As to this clonotype: Antigen unknown.

The authors used template switching to add a universal primer site and gave cDNA unique molecular identifiers. MiXCR, applied by TCRdb to the 5' RACE reads, yields one record per CDR3 protein. The sample comprises around 280,000 distinct CDR3 sequences, about 8.3% of which are singletons, and less than 2.5% rests with the top ten. Another study also made use of these data, one on yellow fever vaccine responses in identical twins.

The sequence was obtained from a woman aged 18-35 years in good health. The sequencing input was memory (CD45RO+) T cells sorted from blood.

CDR3 amino acids: CASGPTAYEQYF. DNA of the CDR3: TGTGCCAGCGGGCCGACAGCCTACGAGCAGTACTTC. The chain joins TRBV6-2 or TRBV6-3 to TRBJ2-7; D is possibly TRBD1 (5 bases). With 8 bases removed from V and 2 bases from J, the gap between germline ends came to 10 bases. There are 12 residues in the CDR3. The germline CDR1 and CDR2 sequences are MNHEY and SVGEGT.